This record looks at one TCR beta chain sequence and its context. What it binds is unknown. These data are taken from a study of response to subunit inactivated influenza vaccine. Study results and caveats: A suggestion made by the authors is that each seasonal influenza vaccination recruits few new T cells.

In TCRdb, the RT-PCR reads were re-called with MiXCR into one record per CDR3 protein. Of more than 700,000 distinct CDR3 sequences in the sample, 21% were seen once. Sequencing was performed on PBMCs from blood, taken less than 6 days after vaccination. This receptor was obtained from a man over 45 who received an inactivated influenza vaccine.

The CDR3 sequence: CASRAGGPGEQYF. The CDR3 DNA is TGTGCCAGCAGAGCCGGAGGGCCTGGCGAGCAGTACTTC. This chain uses TRBV12-3 or TRBV12-4 with TRBJ2-7, with D possibly being TRBD2 (6 bases). V shed 6 bases and J shed 6 bases, with 15 bases lying between them. CDR3 length equals 13 residues.